Presented here are 2 T cell receptor beta chains from one specimen sequenced in a study of cytomegalovirus exposure and HLA in healthy donors. PCR was performed using 60 Vbeta and 13 Jbeta primers. TCRdb's table, derived via immunoSEQ multiplex PCR, lists solely in-frame clones and lacks some. The sample records roughly 130,000 clones, about three fifths being singletons. Sequenced input: PBMCs. All receptors come from a male donor in good health and CMV-seronegative.

This clone was observed a few times. The chain is built from TRBV4-1 and TRBJ2-4, with a possible D match to TRBD2 (5 bases). Trimming removed 0 bases at V and 6 bases at J, with 15 bases between. Germline values: CDR1 MGHRA, CDR2 YSYEKL. This CDR3 comprises 16 residues. CDR3 sequence reads: CASSQDWRSWGNIQYF. CDR3 DNA: TGCGCCAGCAGCCAAGATTGGAGGTCTTGGGGAAACATTCAGTACTTC.

The chain is built from TRBV25-1 and TRBJ2-5, with D possibly being TRBD1 (5 bases). Germline V gene data show CDR1 as MGHDK and CDR2 as SYGVNS. V gave up 4 bases and J gave up 1 base, with 13 bases separating them. The CDR3 sequence is 15 residues long. The CDR3 region is CASSGRTYSQETQYF. The CDR3 DNA follows: TGTGCCAGCAGTGGCAGGACATACTCCCAAGAGACCCAGTACTTC.